Below are 28 T cell receptor beta chains sequenced from a single sample in a study of CD8+CD57+ T cells in acquired aplastic anemia. Genomic DNA templated the TCR beta VDJ and CDR3 profiling. TCRdb re-derived calls from the reads in MiXCR, one entry per CDR3 protein. The sample consists of about 180,000 distinct CDR3 sequences, over 40% of them appearing once. CD8+CD57+ cell expansion had been shown by flow cytometry in patients chosen for sequencing. Sequenced input: sorted CD4+, CD8+, or CD8+CD57+ T cells (not recorded which) from PBMCs. All receptors derive from a human donor with aplastic anemia.

The rearrangement links TRBV4-1 to TRBJ1-5, with TRBD1 as a possible D gene (6 bases). The V gene's germline CDR1 is MGHRA and CDR2 YSYEKL. The CDR3 totals 17 residues. V lost 4 bases and J 3 bases, leaving 19 bases between the germline ends. The CDR3 nucleotides read TGCGCCAGCAGCCCCTCCCATGACAGGTACCCCAATCAGCCCCAGCATTTT. It codes for CASSPSHDRYPNQPQHF.

This chain connects TRBV20-1 to TRBJ2-7, with 8 bases lining up with TRBD1. The junction had 12 bases not matched to a gene; V was cut back by 1 base and J by 1 base. Germline CDR1 and CDR2: DFQATT and SNEGSKA (reference sequence). This CDR3 is 17 amino acids long. The CDR3 DNA reads as TGCAGTGCTAGAGTCATGATCGGACAGGGTGATTCCTACGAGCAGTACTTC. Translating it yields CSARVMIGQGDSYEQYF.

This rearrangement joins TRBV15 to TRBJ2-7, with D possibly TRBD2 on 6 matching bases. V dropped 3 bases and J dropped 1 base, with 7 bases sitting between them. Germline loops: CDR1 LNHNV, CDR2 YYDKDF (reference sequence). This CDR3 region has 13 residues. The CDR3 region has the DNA TGTGCCACCAGCAGGGGGGGATCCTACGAGCAGTACTTC. Translation gives CATSRGGSYEQYF.

This chain connects TRBV24-1 to TRBJ2-2; D is unresolved. The ends were cut back, 1 base at V and 5 bases at J, with 7 bases in the middle. Germline CDR1 and CDR2: KGHDR and SFDVKD. The CDR3 runs 14 residues. The CDR3 bases are TGTGCCACCAGTGATTTTCCTGAGACCGGGGAGCTGTTTTTT. Its protein product is CATSDFPETGELFF.

This clonotype was recorded only once. V and J are TRBV12-5 and TRBJ1-4; 9 nucleotides line up with TRBD1. This CDR3 has 16 amino acids. The germline V gene encodes CDR1 LGHNT and CDR2 FRNRAP. With 0 bases clipped from V and 8 bases from J, the junction kept 7 bases outside the gene matches. The DNA for the CDR3 is TGTGCTAGTGGTTTGGTAGAACAGGGGGCTGGGGAAAAACTGTTTTTT. This codes for CASGLVEQGAGEKLFF.

With respect to this clonotype: One end of the junction fails to match germline, which may point to a read error. This sequence joins TRBV7-7 and TRBJ2-5; a weak D match, TRBD2 (5 bases). The V gene's germline CDR1 is SSHAT and CDR2 FNYEAQ (reference sequence). The length of the CDR3 is 14 residues. The CDR3 sequence: CASSLAPLQETQYF. The CDR3 region has the DNA TGTGCTAGCAGCTTAGCGCCCTTACAAGAGACCCAGTACTTC. Complete variable domain (other parts from reference TRBV7-7 and TRBJ2-5): GAGVSQSPRYKVTKRGQDVTLRCDPISSHATLYWYQQALGQGPEFLTYFNYEAQPDKSGLPSDRFSAERPEGSISTLTIQRTEQRDSAMYRCASSLAPLQETQYFGPGTRLLVL.

This clonotype was seen repeatedly, ten times or more. This chain joins TRBV6-1 and TRBJ2-7; TRBD1 is a possible D gene (6 bases). CDR1 and CDR2 from the germline V gene are MNHNS and SASEGT. Trimming pared 2 bases from V and 0 bases from J, leaving 11 bases between. The CDR3 totals 15 residues. The CDR3 sequence: CASSERDIPSYEQYF. The CDR3 DNA follows: TGTGCCAGCAGTGAACGGGACATACCCTCCTACGAGCAGTACTTC.

The chain carries TRBV10-1 and TRBJ2-3; D not resolved. V lost 3 bases to trimming and J lost 2 bases, with 21 bases between them. The CDR3 loop spans 18 amino acids. Germline values: CDR1 WNHNN, CDR2 SYGVQD (reference sequence). The CDR3 sequence is CASSEVRISGVDTDTQYF. The DNA for the CDR3 is TGCGCCAGCAGTGAAGTACGTATATCCGGAGTGGACACAGATACGCAGTATTTT.

The V call is TRBV15, the J call TRBJ2-7, with D hard to call. The germline V and J ends were trimmed by 5 bases and 0 bases, with 20 bases remaining between them. Germline V CDR1 and CDR2: LNHNV, YYDKDF (reference sequence). This CDR3 has 17 residues. The DNA for the CDR3 is TGTGCCACCAGCTACAAAAGAGCCCGGCTAACCTCCTACGAGCAGTACTTC. Its protein is CATSYKRARLTSYEQYF. The whole variable domain, remainder taken from reference TRBV15 and TRBJ2-7, is DAMVIQNPRYQVTQFGKPVTLSCSQTLNHNVMYWYQQKSSQAPKLLFHYYDKDFNNEADTPDNFQSRRPNTSFCFLDIRSPGLGDTAMYLCATSYKRARLTSYEQYFGPGTRLTVT.

The CDR3 region has the DNA TGTGCCATCAGTGAGGGGACATATAAGACTGAAGCTTTCTTT. Amino acid sequence: CAISEGTYKTEAFF. This chain joins TRBV10-3 and TRBJ1-1; tentatively, D is TRBD1 (6 bases). Germline V gene lookup returns CDR1 ENHRY and CDR2 SYGVKD. V lost 2 bases, J lost 5 bases, and 12 bases lay in between. This CDR3 has 14 amino acids.

The chain couples TRBV20-1 to TRBJ1-5; the D gene is possibly TRBD1 (5 bases). The CDR3 contains 13 residues. Deletions cut 3 bases from V and 3 bases from J, with 9 bases between. Germline V gives CDR1 DFQATT, CDR2 SNEGSKA (reference sequence). The CDR3 DNA reads TGCAGTGCTAGTGGAGGGGACAATCAGCCCCAGCATTTT. This gives the protein CSASGGDNQPQHF.

For this clonotype: A much bigger clone sits one base away, suggesting this may be a read error. Here the CDR3 reads CASSSAAGLEAQYF. In DNA, the CDR3 is TGCGCCAGCAGCTCGGCGGCGGGTTTAGAGGCCCAGTACTTC. The chain combines TRBV5-1 with TRBJ2-5, with a possible D match to TRBD2 (5 bases). This CDR3 is built from 14 residues. Germline V gene data show CDR1 as SGHRS and CDR2 as YFSETQ.

V and J are TRBV7-9 and TRBJ1-1, with 9 bases identical to TRBD1. Germline loops: CDR1 SEHNR, CDR2 FQNEAQ (reference sequence). V was pared by 2 bases and J by 5 bases, with 3 bases of the junction left unmatched. The CDR3 is 14 amino acids. The CDR3: CASSLSTGGTEAFF. DNA for the CDR3: TGTGCCAGCAGCTTATCGACAGGGGGAACTGAAGCTTTCTTT.

This clonotype was observed many times. The genes are TRBV6-2 or TRBV6-3 and TRBJ1-2, with D maybe TRBD1 (6 bases). The germline gives CDR1 MNHEY, CDR2 SVGEGT. V lost 6 bases and J 8 bases, leaving 16 bases between the germline ends. CDR3 length equals 13 residues. The CDR3 loop reads CASSLDRRGGYTF. CDR3 nucleotide sequence: TGTGCCAGCAGCCTTGACAGGAGAGGCGGCTACACCTTC.

The rearrangement uses TRBV18 and TRBJ2-3; D not certain. CDR3 length: 14 amino acids. Germline CDR1 and CDR2: KGHSH and LQKENI. V lost 4 bases, J lost 0 bases, and 8 bases lay in between. The CDR3 reads CASSLAISTDTQYF. In DNA form, the CDR3 reads TGTGCCAGCTCACTTGCCATTAGCACAGATACGCAGTATTTT.

This clonotype was seen at least ten times. The rearrangement joins TRBV9 to TRBJ2-3, with TRBD2 matching 9 bases. Losses at the gene ends were 2 bases for V and 1 base for J; bases not matched to a gene: 2. Germline values: CDR1 SGDLS, CDR2 YYNGEE. This CDR3 comprises 15 residues. CDR3 DNA: TGTGCCAGCAGCGTCGGCGGGAGGGGCACAGATACGCAGTATTTT. This sequence encodes CASSVGGRGTDTQYF.

This sequence joins TRBV19 and TRBJ2-3; D is perhaps TRBD1 (6 bases). The CDR3 extends over 13 amino acids. Germline values: CDR1 LNHDA, CDR2 SQIVND (reference sequence). Trimming removed 5 bases at V and 8 bases at J, with 14 bases between. The CDR3 DNA reads TGTGCCAGTAGTCACAGGGCGGTAGGTACGCAGTATTTT. Translating it yields CASSHRAVGTQYF.

There are many counts of this clonotype. The chain carries TRBV7-2 and TRBJ2-1, with a tentative D call TRBD2 (5 bases). Germline V gene lookup returns CDR1 SGHTA and CDR2 FQGNSA. V lost 5 bases and J 8 bases, leaving 25 bases between the germline ends. The CDR3 extends over 17 amino acids. CDR3 sequence (DNA): TGTGCCAGCAGCATCCGAATGGGAGACGTACCGATTCATGAGCAGTTCTTC. Amino acid sequence: CASSIRMGDVPIHEQFF.

The chain employs TRBV9 and TRBJ1-1; TRBD1 aligns across 8 bases. J lost 3 bases, V lost 6 bases, and 7 bases had no gene match. The CDR3 spans 14 residues. Per germline, CDR1 SGDLS and CDR2 YYNGEE. This CDR3 is CASTRGQRDTEAFF. The DNA of the CDR3 is TGTGCCAGCACCAGGGGGCAAAGAGACACTGAAGCTTTCTTT.

Remarks on this clonotype: Germline is not matched at one junction end, which may reflect a read error. The V and J genes are TRBV20-1 and TRBJ1-5, with D perhaps TRBD1 (5 bases). This CDR3 comprises 14 residues. The germline V gene encodes CDR1 DFQATT and CDR2 SNEGSKA (reference sequence). CDR3 amino acids: CNAREQARNQPQHF. For the CDR3, the DNA is TGCAATGCTAGAGAACAGGCTCGCAATCAGCCCCAGCATTTT.

The V call is TRBV19, the J call TRBJ1-6; TRBD1 might be the D (5 bases). The V gene's germline CDR1 is LNHDA and CDR2 SQIVND (reference sequence). The CDR3 has 15 residues. V lost 2 bases, J lost 10 bases, and 15 bases lay in between. The CDR3 loop reads CASSISTRVESPLHF. The CDR3 DNA follows: TGTGCCAGTAGTATATCAACCAGGGTTGAGTCACCCCTCCACTTT. The full variable domain, its missing parts supplied by reference TRBV19 and TRBJ1-6, is DGGITQSPKYLFRKEGQNVTLSCEQNLNHDAMYWYRQDPGQGLRLIYYSQIVNDFQKGDIAEGYSVSREKKESFPLTVTSAQKNPTAFYLCASSISTRVESPLHFGNGTRLTVT.

The chain recombines TRBV19 with TRBJ2-5; either TRBD1 or TRBD2 may fit D (6 bases each). CDR3 length equals 16 residues. V was trimmed by 1 base and J by 2 bases, leaving 14 bases between them. Germline assignment: CDR1 LNHDA and CDR2 SQIVND (reference sequence). This CDR3 is CASSIGRGDPQETQYF. CDR3 coding DNA: TGTGCCAGTAGTATAGGAAGGGGGGACCCACAAGAGACCCAGTACTTC.

The V gene is TRBV24-1, the J gene TRBJ2-3; 8 bases line up with TRBD2. Unmatched junction bases numbered 4, after V lost 7 bases and J lost 5 bases. Germline V lookup: CDR1 KGHDR, CDR2 SFDVKD. The CDR3 loop spans 13 amino acids. This CDR3 reads CATRTSVEDTQYF. The CDR3 DNA sequence: TGTGCCACCAGGACTAGCGTGGAAGATACGCAGTATTTT.

The chain links TRBV10-3 to TRBJ2-1; 8 nucleotides match TRBD2. The CDR3 has 15 amino acids. Per germline, CDR1 ENHRY and CDR2 SYGVKD. The V gene end was trimmed by 0 bases and the J gene end by 10 bases; junction bases not matched to a gene: 8. CDR3 DNA: TGTGCCATCAGTGAGTCCGGGCTAGCGGGTACCGAGCAGTTCTTC. Encoded protein: CAISESGLAGTEQFF.

Sample share makes this clonotype medium-sized (0.01 to 0.1%). The chain employs TRBV2 and TRBJ2-6; D not certain. Germline-derived CDR1 and CDR2 are SNHLY and FYNNEI. Deletions cut 2 bases from V and 4 bases from J, with 12 bases between. The CDR3 is made up of 16 amino acids. The CDR3 DNA reads as TGTGCCAGCAGTGAACGGCACAGCTCCGGGGCCAACGTCCTGACTTTC. Residues: CASSERHSSGANVLTF.

The rearrangement uses TRBV18 and TRBJ2-7, with D possibly TRBD1 on 6 matching bases. This CDR3 has 14 residues. In germline, CDR1 is KGHSH, CDR2 LQKENI. V was shortened by 2 bases and J by 3 bases, with 11 bases between the two germline ends. The CDR3 sequence: CASSPVQQGYEQYF. CDR3 coding DNA: TGTGCCAGCTCACCAGTTCAACAGGGCTACGAGCAGTACTTC. Full variable domain (remainder filled in from reference TRBV18 and TRBJ2-7): NAGVMQNPRHLVRRRGQEARLRCSPMKGHSHVYWYRQLPEEGLKFMVYLQKENIIDESGMPKERFSAEFPKEGPSILRIQQVVRGDSAAYFCASSPVQQGYEQYFGPGTRLTVT.

This sequence joins TRBV6-1 and TRBJ2-7, with a tentative D call TRBD1 (6 bases). With 1 base removed from V and 7 bases from J, the gap between germline ends came to 11 bases. The CDR3 is 13 residues long. Germline CDR1 MNHNS, CDR2 SASEGT. CDR3 in DNA: TGTGCCAGCAGTGAAGTCCAGGGGCGAGAGCAGTACTTC. As protein: CASSEVQGREQYF.

The sample holds one count of this clonotype. The chain has TRBV19 and TRBJ2-6; D ambiguous. Deletions cut 9 bases from V and 0 bases from J, with 9 bases between. The CDR3 length is 14 residues. CDR1 and CDR2 (germline): LNHDA, SQIVND (reference sequence). The CDR3 nucleotides read TGTGCCAGCAGCGATACCTCTGGGGCCAACGTCCTGACTTTC. Protein sequence: CASSDTSGANVLTF.